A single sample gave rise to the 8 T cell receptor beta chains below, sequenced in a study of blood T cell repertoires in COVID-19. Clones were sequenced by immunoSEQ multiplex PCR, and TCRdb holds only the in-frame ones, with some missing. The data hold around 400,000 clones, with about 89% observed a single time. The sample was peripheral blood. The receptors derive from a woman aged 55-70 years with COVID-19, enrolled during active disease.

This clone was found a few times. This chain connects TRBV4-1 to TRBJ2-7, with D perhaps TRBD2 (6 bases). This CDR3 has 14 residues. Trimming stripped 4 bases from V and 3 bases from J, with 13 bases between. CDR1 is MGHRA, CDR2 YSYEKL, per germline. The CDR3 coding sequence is TGCGCCAGCAGCCTCGCGGGACTTTTCTACGAGCAGTACTTC. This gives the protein CASSLAGLFYEQYF.

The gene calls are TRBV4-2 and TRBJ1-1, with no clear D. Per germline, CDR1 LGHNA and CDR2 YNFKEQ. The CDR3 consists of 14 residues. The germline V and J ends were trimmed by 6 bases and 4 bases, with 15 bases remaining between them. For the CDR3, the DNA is TGTGCCAGCAGATCGGGGTGGGTGAGCACTGAAGCTTTCTTT. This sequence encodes CASRSGWVSTEAFF.

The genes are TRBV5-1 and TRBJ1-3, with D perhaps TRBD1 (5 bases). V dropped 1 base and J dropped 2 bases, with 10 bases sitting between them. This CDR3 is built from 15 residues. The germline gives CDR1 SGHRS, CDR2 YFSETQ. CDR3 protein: CASSLIAGAGNTIYF. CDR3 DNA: TGCGCCAGCAGCTTGATTGCGGGGGCTGGAAACACCATATATTTT.

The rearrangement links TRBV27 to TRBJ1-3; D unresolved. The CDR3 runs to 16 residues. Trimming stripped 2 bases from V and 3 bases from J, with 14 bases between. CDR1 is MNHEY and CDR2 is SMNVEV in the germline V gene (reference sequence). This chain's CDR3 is CASSLGPGSSGNTIYF. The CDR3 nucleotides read TGTGCCAGCAGTTTAGGTCCCGGTTCGAGTGGAAACACCATATATTTT.

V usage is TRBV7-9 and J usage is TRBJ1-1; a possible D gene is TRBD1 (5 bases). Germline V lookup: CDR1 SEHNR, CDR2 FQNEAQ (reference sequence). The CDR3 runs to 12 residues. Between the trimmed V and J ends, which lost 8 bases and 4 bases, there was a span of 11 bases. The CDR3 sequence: CASVRGGTEAFF. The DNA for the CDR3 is TGTGCCAGCGTCCGGGGGGGCACTGAAGCTTTCTTT.

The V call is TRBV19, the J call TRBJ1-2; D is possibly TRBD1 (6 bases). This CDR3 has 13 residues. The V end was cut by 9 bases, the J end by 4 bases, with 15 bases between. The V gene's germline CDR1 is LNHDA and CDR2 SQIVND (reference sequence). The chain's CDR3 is CASQSGAVYGYTF. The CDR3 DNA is TGTGCCAGCCAATCAGGGGCCGTCTATGGCTACACCTTC.

DNA for the CDR3: TGTGCCAGCAGCCAAGTAACTAATGAGCAGTTCTTC. Translated, it gives CASSQVTNEQFF. The V call is TRBV3-1 (or the pseudogene TRBV3-2), the J call TRBJ2-1; D is unclear. Germline V gene lookup returns CDR1 LGHDT and CDR2 YNNKEL (reference sequence). V was trimmed by 1 base and J by 7 bases, leaving 5 bases between them. This CDR3 is built from 12 residues.

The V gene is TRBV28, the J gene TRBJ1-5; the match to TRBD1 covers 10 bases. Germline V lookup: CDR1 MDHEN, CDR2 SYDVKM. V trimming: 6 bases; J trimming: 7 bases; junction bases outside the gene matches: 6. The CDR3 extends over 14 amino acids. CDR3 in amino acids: CASRKTGGGQPQHF. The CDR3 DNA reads TGTGCCAGCAGGAAGACAGGGGGCGGGCAGCCCCAGCATTTT.